This is a list of T cell receptor beta chains from one sample in a study of T cell responses to AZD1222 COVID-19 vaccine. Assay used: immunoSEQ multiplex PCR; TCRdb lists only in-frame clones, some missing. The sample comprises over 100,000 clones, around 90% of which are singletons, and more than 7.5% rests with the top ten. The material was peripheral blood, obtained on day 0 of AZD1222 vaccination. These TCRs come from an adult in good health. CDR3s include the opening cysteine and the closing phenylalanine or tryptophan. D genes are given only for firm matches. Rows may omit the clone size; those that give it use once, few, many or a size class.

V gene	clone size	D gene	J gene	CDR3 DNA	CDR3 protein
TRBV5-1	.	.	TRBJ1-2	TGCGCCAGCAGCTTGGTCGGAAGCTATGGCTACACCTTC	CASSLVGSYGYTF
TRBV29-1	.	.	TRBJ2-7	TGCAGCGTTGATTATGGGACACCAGGGCAGTACTTC	CSVDYGTPGQYF
TRBV5-1	.	TRBD1	TRBJ1-6	TGCGCCAGCAGCTCTGTGGGGACAGGGGGCGCCGGGAATTCACCCCTCCACTTT	CASSSVGTGGAGNSPLHF
TRBV5-4	.	TRBD1	TRBJ2-2	TGTGCCAGCAGCTTGGGAGGGACAGGGGGAGTTACCGGGGAGCTGTTTTTT	CASSLGGTGGVTGELFF
TRBV4-1	.	TRBD1	TRBJ1-1	TGCGCCAGCAGCCAAAGGGTCTCTGGGACAGGGGATACTGAAGCTTTCTTT	CASSQRVSGTGDTEAFF
TRBV12-5	once	.	TRBJ2-3	TGTGCTAGTGGTTTATCCGGCACAGATACGCAGTATTTT	CASGLSGTDTQYF
TRBV9	.	.	TRBJ1-3	TGTGCCAGCAGCGTAGACCCCGGACACTCCGTTCCAAACACCATATATTTT	CASSVDPGHSVPNTIYF
TRBV19	.	TRBD1	TRBJ1-5	TGTGCCAGTAGTATAGGAGGGACAGGGGCAAATCAGCCCCAGCATTTT	CASSIGGTGANQPQHF
TRBV6-6	.	TRBD2	TRBJ2-5	TGTGCCAGCAGTCACGGGACTAGCGGACACCCGGGGACCCAGTACTTC	CASSHGTSGHPGTQYF
TRBV19	.	.	TRBJ1-3	TGTGCCAGTAGTATCCGAGACTCTGGAAACACCATATATTTT	CASSIRDSGNTIYF
TRBV29-1	.	TRBD2	TRBJ2-7	TGCAGCGTTGGAAGGCGGGAGGCGCGGGAGCAGTACTTC	CSVGRREAREQYF
TRBV30	.	.	TRBJ1-5	TGTGCCTGGAGTGTACGGGGGGGCAATCAGCCCCAGCATTTT	CAWSVRGGNQPQHF
TRBV6-5	.	.	TRBJ2-1	TGTGCCAGCACAGCTGGCCGGGGGTACAATGAGCAGTTCTTC	CASTAGRGYNEQFF
TRBV12-5	.	.	TRBJ2-7	TGTGCTAGTGATGAGGACAGGCGGGAAACCTACGAGCAGTACTTC	CASDEDRRETYEQYF
TRBV27	once	.	TRBJ2-5	TGTGCCAGCAGTTTGGTTGGTCTCGAGACCCAGTACTTC	CASSLVGLETQYF
TRBV2	.	.	TRBJ2-5	TGTGCCAGTAAGACCCCTCCGGGCATAGAGACCCAGTACTTC	CASKTPPGIETQYF
TRBV7-3	.	.	TRBJ1-1	TGTGCCAGCAGCTTCGATCAGACCACTGAAGCTTTCTTT	CASSFDQTTEAFF
TRBV9	once	.	TRBJ1-2	TGTGCCAGCAGCGTAGGGGCGGCGGGATATGGCTACACCTTC	CASSVGAAGYGYTF
TRBV7-8	.	.	TRBJ2-5	TGTGCCAGCAGCTTAACCGGGACGGCCCCCGAGACCCAGTACTTC	CASSLTGTAPETQYF
TRBV19	.	.	TRBJ1-5	TGTGCCAGTGGTAATCAGCCCCAGCATTTT	CASGNQPQHF
TRBV5-1	.	.	TRBJ2-3	TGCGCCAGCAGCTTGGGGGGTTCAGATACGCAGTATTTT	CASSLGGSDTQYF
TRBV3-1/TRBV3-2	.	.	TRBJ2-5	TGTGCCAGCAGCCAACTTAATCGGGAGACCCAGTACTTC	CASSQLNRETQYF
TRBV7-6	.	TRBD1	TRBJ2-7	TGTGCCAGCAGCCTAATGGGACAGTTGACCGACGAGCAGTACTTC	CASSLMGQLTDEQYF
TRBV28	.	TRBD2	TRBJ2-1	TGTGCCAGCAGTAGTAGCAACGTAGCGGGAACTAAAAATGAGCAGTTCTTC	CASSSSNVAGTKNEQFF
TRBV29-1	.	.	TRBJ2-3	TGCAGCGTTGTCGTGGTGGCGCAGTATTTT	CSVVVVAQYF
TRBV19	.	.	TRBJ1-5	TGTGCCAGTAGTATTCGAGATCTTAGCAATCAGCCCCAGCATTTT	CASSIRDLSNQPQHF
TRBV18	.	.	TRBJ1-5	TGTGCCAGCTCAAAAGACAGCAATCAGCCCCAGCATTTT	CASSKDSNQPQHF
TRBV29-1	.	TRBD1	TRBJ2-2	TGCAGCGTTGCCGGGGGGACAGGGGGCCCCGGGGAGCTGTTTTTT	CSVAGGTGGPGELFF